The text below deals with one T cell receptor (beta chain). Only in-frame clones appear in the TCRdb table, and some are missing; sequencing was by immunoSEQ multiplex PCR. The data show fewer than 50,000 clones, nearly 90% seen once. This entry belongs to a study of PD-L1 blockade in urothelial cancer. Overall study: Every 3 weeks, patients received intravenous atezolizumab 1,200 mg, beginning 2014. Study patients had been treated with 0 to 3 previous chemotherapy regimens. Median T cell yield from blood was fewer than 150,000.

The diagnosis in patients was locally advanced or metastatic urothelial carcinoma. The TCR sequence derives from a man in his sixties with urothelial cancer. This specimen consisted of PBMCs, obtained around atezolizumab (anti-PD-L1) treatment.

The CDR3 DNA reads TGCGCCAGCAGCTCAGCGAGCTATAATTCACCCCTCCACTTT. Residues: CASSSASYNSPLHF. V usage is TRBV5-1 and J usage is TRBJ1-6; D is undetermined. Germline CDR1 and CDR2: SGHRS and YFSETQ. CDR3 size: 14 residues. V gave up 3 bases and J gave up 3 bases, with 7 bases separating them. Full variable domain (outside the CDR3, taken from reference TRBV5-1 and TRBJ1-6): KAGVTQTPRYLIKTRGQQVTLSCSPISGHRSVSWYQQTPGQGLQFLFEYFSETQRNKGNFPGRFSGRQFSNSRSEMNVSTLELGDSALYLCASSSASYNSPLHFGNGTRLTVT.